This TCR beta chain was obtained from a study of blood T cells in healthy people across ages. This CDR3 has 15 residues. Germline CDR1 DFQATT, CDR2 SNEGSKA (reference sequence). Study results and limitations: As age increased, TCR beta diversity per million T cells fell in a roughly linear fashion.

The authors ran a second PCR of roughly 6 to 12 cycles using a sample-barcoded 5' primer and a J-beta primer mix. Researchers report that each sample yielded at least 2.5 million CDR3-containing paired-end reads. From the 5' RACE reads, TCRdb called clonotypes with MiXCR, one entry per CDR3 protein. Of approximately 2,000,000 distinct CDR3 sequences in the sample, 39% were seen once. Isolating PBMCs gave at least 6.5 million of these cells per sample. There were at least 5 micrograms of total RNA extracted from every sample. Remarks on this clonotype: Its antigen is undetermined.

This clonotype was sampled from a human donor in good health. This rearrangement joins TRBV20-1 to TRBJ2-4; 10 positions match TRBD1. The better agreement between TRBJ2-7 and the DNA end casts doubt on the J call. What was sequenced was blood. CDR3 loop: CSAPNPGTGVDEQYF. The CDR3 DNA is TGCAGTGCTCCCAACCCCGGGACAGGGGTCGACGAGCAGTACTTC.